This TCR beta chain originates from a study of CD8+ T cells in alopecia areata. Sequencing used cDNA as its template, made by extracting RNA and reverse transcribing it. The table came from immunoSEQ multiplex PCR; TCRdb's copy has only in-frame clones and leaves some out. The table includes 12,000 or so clones, 61% detected once. Sampling of alopecia areata patients yielded lesional scalp punch biopsies as well as peripheral blood. Trimming shortened V by 3 bases and J by 9 bases, and 18 bases separated the two germline ends. The CDR3 runs 15 residues. Germline V gene data show CDR1 as SGHNT and CDR2 as YENEEA.

The sample consisted of skin. The gene calls are TRBV11-3 and TRBJ2-1; the D call may be TRBD1 or TRBD2 (5 bases each). This receptor was identified in a human donor with alopecia areata. The CDR3 DNA follows: TGTGCCAGCAGCTTGGGCAGGGAGATATCCAGTGAGCAGTTCTTC. It specifies CASSLGREISSEQFF. The full variable domain, rest sourced from reference TRBV11-3 and TRBJ2-1, is EAGVVQSPRYKIIEKKQPVAFWCNPISGHNTLYWYLQNLGQGPELLIRYENEEAVDDSQLPKDRFSAERLKGVDSTLKIQPAELGDSAVYLCASSLGREISSEQFFGPGTRLTVL.